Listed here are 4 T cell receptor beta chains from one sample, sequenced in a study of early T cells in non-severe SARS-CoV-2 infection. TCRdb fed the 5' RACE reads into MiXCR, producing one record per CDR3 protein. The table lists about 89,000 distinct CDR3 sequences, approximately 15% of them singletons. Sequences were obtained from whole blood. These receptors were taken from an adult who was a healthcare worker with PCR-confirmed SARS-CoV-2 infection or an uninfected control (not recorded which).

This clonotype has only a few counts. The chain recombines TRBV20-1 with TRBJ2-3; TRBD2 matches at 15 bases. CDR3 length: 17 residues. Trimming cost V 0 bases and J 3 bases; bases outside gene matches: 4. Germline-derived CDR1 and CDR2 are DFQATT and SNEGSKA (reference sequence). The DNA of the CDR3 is TGCAGTGCTAGAGATTCAGGACTAGCGGGGGGGACAGATACGCAGTATTTT. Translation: CSARDSGLAGGTDTQYF.

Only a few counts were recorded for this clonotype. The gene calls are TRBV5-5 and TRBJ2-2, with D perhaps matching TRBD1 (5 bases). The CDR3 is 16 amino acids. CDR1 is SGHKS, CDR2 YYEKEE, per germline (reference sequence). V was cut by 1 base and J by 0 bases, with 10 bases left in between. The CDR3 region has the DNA TGTGCCAGCAGCTTGTATGGACAAGCGAACACCGGGGAGCTGTTTTTT. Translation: CASSLYGQANTGELFF.

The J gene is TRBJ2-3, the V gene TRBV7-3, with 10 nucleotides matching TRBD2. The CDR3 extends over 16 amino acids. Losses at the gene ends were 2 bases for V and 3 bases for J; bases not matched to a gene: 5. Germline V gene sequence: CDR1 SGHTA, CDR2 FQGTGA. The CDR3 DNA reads TGTGCCAGCAGCTTACTGCTAGCGGGGGAGACAGATACGCAGTATTTT. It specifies CASSLLLAGETDTQYF.

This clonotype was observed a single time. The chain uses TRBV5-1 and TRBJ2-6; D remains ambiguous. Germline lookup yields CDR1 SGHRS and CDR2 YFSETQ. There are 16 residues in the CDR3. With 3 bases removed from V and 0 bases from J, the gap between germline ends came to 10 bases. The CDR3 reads CASSSQTVSGANVLTF. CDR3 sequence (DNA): TGCGCCAGCAGCTCTCAGACGGTCTCTGGGGCCAACGTCCTGACTTTC. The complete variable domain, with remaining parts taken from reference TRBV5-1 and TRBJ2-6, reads KAGVTQTPRYLIKTRGQQVTLSCSPISGHRSVSWYQQTPGQGLQFLFEYFSETQRNKGNFPGRFSGRQFSNSRSEMNVSTLELGDSALYLCASSSQTVSGANVLTFGAGSRLTVL.